This T cell receptor (beta chain) was sequenced in a study of regulatory T cells in long-lasting Graves disease (dated by TCRdb to about 2021). Describing the broader study: Patients with newly diagnosed Graves' disease had been on antithyroid drugs for under 3 months. Patients with persistent Graves' disease were compared with patients with newly diagnosed Graves' disease using TCR sequencing and RNA sequencing of peripheral blood. The study was registered as a clinical trial and conducted in China. A total of around 35 samples underwent TCR sequencing: around 13 from persistent and roughly 20 from newly diagnosed Graves' disease patients. The full study reports these points: Sequencing and analysis were limited to the TCR beta chain. More public clonotypes were shared among persistent patients (around 2,600) than among newly diagnosed patients (roughly 960). The authors noted that the small sample size was a limitation that may lower accuracy. Lower TCR Shannon entropy and fewer highly expanded clones were observed in persistent Graves' disease patients than in newly diagnosed patients, which suggested clonal expansion. The study examined only peripheral blood because the primary lesion, thyroid tissue, could not be accessed. Persistent disease showed preferential use of TRBV28, TRBJ1-2 and TRBJ2-5, whereas newly diagnosed disease favored TRBV20-1 and TRBJ2-1.

Cut back by 4 bases and 0 bases, the V and J ends lie 13 bases apart. The cysteine opens and the phenylalanine closes a CDR3 of 16 amino acids. Just the 48-base CDR3 DNA is kept, in frame starting at base 1. CDR1 and CDR2 are drawn from the germline V gene: SGHRS, YFSETQ. This clonotype was found many times. Its binding antigen is unknown. No per-base quality is available; no much larger clone lies one base away. Library creation used multiplex PCR. TCRdb records Illumina HiSeq 4000 as the sequencer. To build TCR beta libraries, CDR3 regions were amplified by Arm-PCR using iRepertoire HTBI primers. Before sequencing, the PCR products went through gel purification. As for how the authors treated the data: Gene usage analysis of CDR3 amino acid clonotypes used the approximately 62 TRBV and about 13 TRBJ segments found across samples. COPE and FqMerger were used to merge the filtered high-quality paired reads into contigs. BLAST was used to align contigs to IMGT TRBV, TRBD and TRBJ reference genes, with CDR3 defined following IMGT. Any clonotype with a frequency above 0.1% was classified as a highly expanded clone. Shannon entropy served as the measure of repertoire diversity, while the Gini coefficient captured V-J evenness. Clonotypes shared by more than one individual were considered public. The public sequencing data were trimmed at Q25 with fastp and processed into clonotypes with MiXCR by TCRdb, which kept only in-frame beta chains. Rows are combined by CDR3 protein, so each entry shows the most common genes and DNA. The V and J calls here are based on TCRdb, not the publication. The sample table lists approximately 350,000 distinct CDR3 sequences, roughly 15% of them with a count of one. Just over 20% of the sample lies in the top ten.

The sample's time point, from its label and the paper: newly diagnosed GD, antithyroid drugs for less than 3 months. For both TCR sequencing and RNA sequencing, RNA was extracted from PBMCs using TRIzol. Graves' disease was diagnosed according to American Thyroid Association guidelines. Recruitment of patients was carried out at an endocrinology department in Xi'an, China. Each patient gave roughly 10 milliliters of peripheral blood, collected in an EDTA anticoagulant tube. Ficoll Paque Plus density gradient separation was used to isolate PBMCs, and no further T cell sorting was performed. An Agilent 2100 Bioanalyzer and agarose gel were used to assess RNA quality, and a NanoDrop 2000 was used to measure RNA concentration. Another study also made use of these data, one on T cells in Graves' hyperthyroidism and ophthalmopathy. That second report states: Stable Graves' hyperthyroidism was defined as the absence of progression to ophthalmopathy over 18 months of follow-up. Hyperthyroidism patients were aged 18 to 65 years and newly diagnosed, with disease duration of less than 2 months. The study excluded patients with uncontrolled infections, other autoimmune diseases, pregnancy or lactation. Clinical symptoms, serum thyroxine and TRAb, thyroid ultrasound, and orbital computed tomography formed the basis for the diagnoses. The TCR CDR3 was subjected to a first round of RT-PCR using the HTBI primer set and the Qiagen OneStep RT-PCR kit. Blood samples also contained most of the expanded thyroid clonotypes (frequency above 0.001), which suggests that blood repertoires may reflect thyroid immune responses. Ophthalmopathy was separated from stable hyperthyroidism by a 13 V-J signature model, with approximately 86% sensitivity and roughly 81% specificity obtained in cross-validation and 80%/75% obtained in testing. In validation, progression to ophthalmopathy was predicted by the model with around 70% sensitivity and roughly 76% specificity, a median of approximately 7.1 months before onset. To identify distinguishing TCR V-J signatures, a discovery cohort of 95 to 100 patients was used, comprising some 43 with Graves' ophthalmopathy and about 59 with stable Graves' hyperthyroidism. Whether ophthalmopathy could be predicted prospectively was tested in an independent validation cohort made up of fewer than 20 hyperthyroidism patients plus 17 patients who later progressed to ophthalmopathy. The 100 discovery patients were randomly split 7:3 into training and test sets. In more than 5 Graves' hyperthyroidism patients, the study also compared T-cell repertoires from thyroid tissue with T-cell repertoires from blood. Once sampling was done, hyperthyroidism patients were given methimazole at a starting dose of 30 mg daily, whereas ophthalmopathy patients were given high-dose intravenous methylprednisolone. A second multiplex PCR round built the libraries, followed by size selection and purification. Sequencing of the libraries was done on an Illumina HiSeq2000 using paired-end 100 bp reads. SOAPnuke was used to process the raw data, removing reads that contained adapters or uncalled bases, had a mean Phred below 15, or lacked an exact match to the constant primer or identifier. COPE v1.2.5 was used to merge high-quality paired reads, and clonotypes were defined as unique nucleotide sequences. MiTCR v1.1 was used to align clonotypes to the IMGT TRBV, TRBD and TRBJ reference segments. The analysis was restricted to V-J combinations with a frequency above 0.0001, which together covered around 99% of the repertoires. The TCS score was defined as F50 (clonal expansion) divided by E x V (chaos), with BLOSUM62-based TCRdist calculated between CDR3 peptides within each V-J. Welch's t-statistics and random forest reduced 514 V-J features to around 14, which were used in a naive Bayes classifier (R e1071). Sample size was not statistically predetermined, and investigators were not blinded to group allocation. According to the paper, TCR Vbeta CDR3 sequencing was carried out on 135 peripheral blood samples, which came from more than 40 ophthalmopathy, around 75 hyperthyroidism and about 17 progressor patients.

Material: peripheral blood mononuclear cells (PBMCs), obtained at new diagnosis, from a patient treated with antithyroid drugs. This clonotype originated in a woman aged 18 to 35 with Graves disease. Donor details come from another sample of the same person, matched by shared clones. The V and J genes are TRBV5-1 and TRBJ2-2; no confident D gene assignment can be made. The nucleotides are TGCGCCAGCAGCCCAGGAAGATCCACGAACACCGGGGAGCTGTTTTTT. Its protein reads: CASSPGRSTNTGELFF. The entire variable domain, with the stretches around the CDR3 drawn from the reference TRBV5-1 and TRBJ2-2 proteins, is KAGVTQTPRYLIKTRGQQVTLSCSPISGHRSVSWYQQTPGQGLQFLFEYFSETQRNKGNFPGRFSGRQFSNSRSEMNVSTLELGDSALYLCASSPGRSTNTGELFFGEGSRLTVL.